The 9 T cell receptor beta chains given below trace back to one sample, sequenced in a study of blood T cells in healthy people across ages. It was with a sample-barcoded 5' primer and a J-beta primer mix that a second PCR of roughly 7 to 12 cycles was run. MiXCR, run by TCRdb on the 5' RACE reads, gives a single entry per CDR3 protein. The data hold some 850,000 distinct CDR3 sequences, with roughly 25% observed a single time. The same data also contributed to another study, on T cells of mothers and their children.

Source material: blood. These receptors all come from a boy aged 5 to 17 in good health.

This clonotype was seen more than once but under ten times. The genes are TRBV4-1 and TRBJ2-5, with D possibly matching TRBD1 (6 bases). The V gene lost 4 bases and the J gene lost 2 bases, with 17 bases spanning the gap. CDR3 length: 16 amino acids. CDR1 and CDR2 from the germline V gene are MGHRA and YSYEKL. The CDR3 reads CASSPFGGRGQETQYF. The CDR3, as DNA: TGCGCCAGCAGCCCGTTCGGCGGCAGGGGACAAGAGACCCAGTACTTC.

This clonotype was detected a few times. The genes are TRBV6-2 or TRBV6-3 and TRBJ2-3, with a weak D call TRBD2 (5 bases). This CDR3 region has 11 residues. Trimming pared 7 bases from V and 11 bases from J, leaving 13 bases between. Per the germline V gene, CDR1 is MNHEY and CDR2 is SVGEGT. In DNA form, the CDR3 reads TGTGCCAGCACACGGGAAAAATTGCAGTATTTT. Protein: CASTREKLQYF.

The chain carries TRBV5-1 and TRBJ2-3; 9 bases fit TRBD1. V dropped 9 bases and J dropped 0; count of bases not matched to a gene: 2. CDR1 and CDR2 (germline): SGHRS, YFSETQ. The CDR3 runs to 13 residues. CDR3 DNA: TGCGCCAAGGGGACAGGGAGCACAGATACGCAGTATTTT. Its protein product is CAKGTGSTDTQYF.

This chain joins TRBV6-1 and TRBJ2-5, with D possibly matching TRBD1 (5 bases). Germline CDR1 and CDR2: MNHNS and SASEGT. Deletions cut 4 bases from V and 4 bases from J, with 10 bases between. This CDR3 contains 13 residues. CDR3 loop: CASSVQGGETQYF. The CDR3 nucleotides are TGTGCCAGCAGTGTTCAGGGCGGAGAGACCCAGTACTTC.

This chain links TRBV4-1 with TRBJ2-2; TRBD1 matches 7 bases. CDR1 is MGHRA and CDR2 is YSYEKL in the germline V gene. The J segment lost 3 bases and the V segment lost 0 bases, leaving 7 bases of the junction unmatched. This CDR3 spans 17 amino acids. The DNA for the CDR3 is TGCGCCAGCAGCCAAGATGAAGGGACAGAGTACACCGGGGAGCTGTTTTTT. It encodes CASSQDEGTEYTGELFF.

This clonotype was counted a few times. A read error may account for a junction end that differs from germline. The chain recombines TRBV12-3 or TRBV12-4 with TRBJ2-5; either TRBD1 or TRBD2 may supply D (5 bases each). The CDR3 is 14 residues long. This CDR3 is CASRPRGGGETQCF. The CDR3 DNA is TGTGCCAGCAGACCTAGGGGTGGAGGAGAGACCCAGTGCTTC.

The V and J genes are TRBV5-1 and TRBJ1-1; TRBD1 agrees at 7 bases. This CDR3 has 15 amino acids. V shed 4 bases and J 2 bases; nucleotides not matched to a gene: 8. The germline V gene has CDR1 SGHRS and CDR2 YFSETQ. CDR3 sequence: CASSPDRARNTEAFF. Here the CDR3 DNA reads TGCGCCAGCAGCCCTGACAGGGCAAGAAACACTGAAGCTTTCTTT. The variable domain in full, completed from reference TRBV5-1 and TRBJ1-1, reads KAGVTQTPRYLIKTRGQQVTLSCSPISGHRSVSWYQQTPGQGLQFLFEYFSETQRNKGNFPGRFSGRQFSNSRSEMNVSTLELGDSALYLCASSPDRARNTEAFFGQGTRLTVV.

The chain employs TRBV10-3 and TRBJ2-1, with TRBD2 matching over 7 bases. The CDR3 spans 14 residues. Per germline, CDR1 ENHRY and CDR2 SYGVKD. V lost 10 bases to trimming and J lost 0 bases; unmatched junction nucleotides: 6. Written as DNA, the CDR3 is TGTGCCACCCTAGCGGCTAGCTCCTACAATGAGCAGTTCTTC. This encodes CATLAASSYNEQFF.

This chain connects TRBV12-3 or TRBV12-4 to TRBJ2-1, with unresolved D. CDR3 size: 12 residues. Trimming took 6 bases from V and 9 from J, leaving 12 bases between them. The DNA for the CDR3 is TGTGCCAGCAGGAGGTCCTCGGTTGAGCAGTTCTTC. Its translation is CASRRSSVEQFF.